The 18 T cell receptor beta chains reported below all come from one sample, sequenced in a study of CD8 T cells in Susac syndrome. A quantity of roughly 0.5 to 1 ug RNA underwent reverse transcription using random hexamers. TCRdb called the immunoSEQ multiplex PCR reads again in MiXCR, with one record for every CDR3 protein. Of 150,000 to 200,000 distinct CDR3 sequences detected, 92% appear once; the ten largest clones hold 0.08%. Sequenced: CD4+ T cells from PBMCs. Receptors originate from a human donor in good health.

The chain employs TRBV7-9 and TRBJ2-7, with D uncertain. Germline lookup yields CDR1 SEHNR and CDR2 FQNEAQ (reference sequence). The ends were cut back, 5 bases at V and 2 bases at J, with 7 bases in the middle. CDR3 length equals 12 residues. DNA for the CDR3: TGTGCCAGCAGCCCCGCAACCTACGAGCAGTACTTC. Encoded protein: CASSPATYEQYF.

This sequence joins TRBV28 and TRBJ2-7; maybe TRBD2 (6 bases). The V gene lost 7 bases and the J gene lost 5 bases, with 15 bases spanning the gap. This CDR3 is 13 amino acids long. The germline V gene encodes CDR1 MDHEN and CDR2 SYDVKM. CDR3 nucleotides: TGTGCCAGCAACTCCGGCCCGGGGGACGAGCAGTACTTC. Its translation is CASNSGPGDEQYF.

This clonotype was detected once. The chain employs TRBV9 and TRBJ2-7; 8 bases align to TRBD2. The germline V gene has CDR1 SGDLS and CDR2 YYNGEE. The CDR3 covers 16 residues. The junction had 10 bases not matched to a gene; V was cut back by 4 bases and J by 1 base. CDR3 amino acids: CASSPLGRGGSYEQYF. DNA for the CDR3: TGTGCCAGCAGCCCTCTAGGACGGGGGGGATCCTACGAGCAGTACTTC.

The rearrangement links TRBV6-1 to TRBJ2-3; D gene ambiguous. The germline gives CDR1 MNHNS, CDR2 SASEGT. The CDR3 is 14 residues long. V lost 2 bases to trimming and J lost 4 bases, with 10 bases between them. The CDR3 here is CASSETSVSDTQYF. As DNA, the CDR3 is TGTGCCAGCAGTGAAACAAGCGTTTCAGATACGCAGTATTTT.

The rearrangement links TRBV5-1 to TRBJ2-2; D unresolved. Trimming stripped 5 bases from V and 0 bases from J, with 5 bases between. Germline lookup yields CDR1 SGHRS and CDR2 YFSETQ. The CDR3 has 13 residues. CDR3 DNA: TGCGCCAGCAGTGGATCGAACACCGGGGAGCTGTTTTTT. As protein: CASSGSNTGELFF. Full variable domain (remainder filled in from reference TRBV5-1 and TRBJ2-2): KAGVTQTPRYLIKTRGQQVTLSCSPISGHRSVSWYQQTPGQGLQFLFEYFSETQRNKGNFPGRFSGRQFSNSRSEMNVSTLELGDSALYLCASSGSNTGELFFGEGSRLTVL.

The rearrangement joins TRBV30 to TRBJ1-2, with D maybe TRBD1 (6 bases). V dropped 3 bases and J dropped 14 bases, with 19 bases sitting between them. The CDR3 is 12 residues long. Germline assignment: CDR1 GTSNPN and CDR2 SVGIG (reference sequence). The CDR3 nucleotides are TGTGCCTGGAGCGGATGGGGGCAGATATTTACCTTC. Its protein is CAWSGWGQIFTF.

This chain links TRBV28 with TRBJ2-5; D ambiguous. The CDR3 runs 13 residues. The V gene lost 8 bases and the J gene lost 2 bases, with 12 bases spanning the gap. From germline, CDR1 is MDHEN and CDR2 SYDVKM. CDR3 in DNA: TGTGCCAGCCGCCCCGGCGGTCAAGAGACCCAGTACTTC. Translation gives CASRPGGQETQYF.

V is TRBV20-1 and J is TRBJ2-1; TRBD2 matches 9 bases. Trimming took 5 bases from V and 8 from J; bases not matched to a gene: 7. Looked up from germline, CDR1 is DFQATT and CDR2 is SNEGSKA (reference sequence). CDR3 length equals 13 residues. For the CDR3, the DNA is TGCAGTGCTGGCGGGGGGGGCTGGGATGAGCAGTTCTTC. Translating gives CSAGGGGWDEQFF.

This sequence joins TRBV6-5 and TRBJ2-7, with D possibly TRBD1 on 6 matching bases. The germline V gene encodes CDR1 MNHEY and CDR2 SVGAGI. CDR3 length equals 13 residues. V lost 5 bases to trimming and J lost 6 bases, with 14 bases between them. CDR3 nucleotides: TGTGCCAGCAGTGGCAGGGGAGCCGGCGAGCAGTACTTC. This gives the protein CASSGRGAGEQYF.

The rearrangement uses TRBV5-4 and TRBJ1-1; the D is unclear. The V gene's germline CDR1 is SGHNT and CDR2 YYREEE (reference sequence). This CDR3 spans 13 amino acids. Trimming cost V 2 bases and J 1 base, with 6 bases left between them. CDR3 DNA sequence: TGTGCCAGCAGCTTAACCTGGAACACTGAAGCTTTCTTT. It specifies CASSLTWNTEAFF.

J is TRBJ1-2 and V is TRBV28, with D tentatively TRBD1 (6 bases). The V end lost 6 bases, the J end lost 8 bases, and 22 bases lay between the germline ends. Germline V lookup: CDR1 MDHEN, CDR2 SYDVKM. The CDR3 has 15 amino acids. The CDR3 DNA sequence: TGTGCCAGCAGCTCCCCGGGAGGGGGGGCGGAAGGCTACACCTTC. It codes for CASSSPGGGAEGYTF.

The chain carries TRBV18 and TRBJ2-3; TRBD2 agrees at 9 bases. The CDR3 is made up of 16 amino acids. Germline values: CDR1 KGHSH, CDR2 LQKENI. The V gene end was trimmed by 2 bases and the J gene end by 6 bases; junction bases not matched to a gene: 9. DNA for the CDR3: TGTGCCAGCTCACCATTTATGAGCGGGAGGCCCGATACGCAGTATTTT. Translated: CASSPFMSGRPDTQYF.

V gene TRBV7-2 combines with J gene TRBJ1-5; 9 positions agree with TRBD1. CDR1 and CDR2 from the germline V gene are SGHTA and FQGNSA. This CDR3 region has 13 residues. With 9 bases clipped from V and 10 bases from J, the junction kept 10 bases outside the gene matches. The CDR3, as DNA: TGTGCCAGTCAGCTCGTGGGACAGGGACCCCAGCATTTT. Protein: CASQLVGQGPQHF.

The rearrangement joins TRBV3-1 to TRBJ2-2, with 9 bases matching TRBD1. Losses at the gene ends were 6 bases for V and 4 bases for J; bases not matched to a gene: 9. The CDR3 covers 16 residues. The germline CDR1 and CDR2 sequences are LGHDT and YNNKEL (reference sequence). The CDR3 nucleotides read TGTGCCAGCAGGACGCCGGGGACAGGGAGCACCGGGGAGCTGTTTTTT. Its translation: CASRTPGTGSTGELFF.

The chain recombines TRBV4-1 with TRBJ2-1; 9 bases fit TRBD2. The trim removed 7 bases at V and 4 bases at J, leaving 5 bases unmatched. This CDR3 spans 14 amino acids. CDR1 and CDR2 from the germline V gene are MGHRA and YSYEKL. The CDR3 DNA is TGCGCCAGCACTGCTAGCGGGAAATACAATGAGCAGTTCTTC. Residues: CASTASGKYNEQFF.

CDR3: CASSFSESSYEQYF. The CDR3 DNA reads TGTGCCAGCAGTTTTAGCGAAAGCTCCTACGAGCAGTACTTC. The chain uses TRBV27 and TRBJ2-7; TRBD2 might be the D (5 bases). CDR1 is MNHEY and CDR2 is SMNVEV in the germline V gene (reference sequence). V gave up 3 bases and J gave up 0 bases, with 9 bases separating them. The CDR3 length is 14 residues.

This rearrangement joins TRBV7-2 to TRBJ1-1; 9 bases are a match to TRBD1. This CDR3 is 15 amino acids long. Trimming took 0 bases from V and 8 from J; bases not matched to a gene: 7. Germline V gene lookup returns CDR1 SGHTA and CDR2 FQGNSA. The CDR3 DNA sequence: TGTGCCAGCAGCTTAGCGCAGGGACAGGGCACAGAAGCTTTCTTT. As protein: CASSLAQGQGTEAFF.

The chain links TRBV5-1 to TRBJ2-7; D possibly matches TRBD1 or TRBD2 (6 bases each). Looked up from germline, CDR1 is SGHRS and CDR2 is YFSETQ. There are 14 residues in the CDR3. Trimming removed 4 bases from V and 4 bases from J, with 15 bases in between. This chain's CDR3 is CASSPGASLYEQYF. In nucleotides, the CDR3 is TGCGCCAGCAGCCCGGGGGCTAGTTTGTACGAGCAGTACTTC.